The 4 T cell receptor beta chains below come from one sample, sequenced in a study of early T cells in non-severe SARS-CoV-2 infection (dated by TCRdb to the early 2020s). The library was prepared using 5' RACE. Instrument on record: NextSeq 500. TCRdb passed the public sequencing reads through fastp at Q25 and MiXCR, retaining productive beta sequences. Each entry is one CDR3 protein sequence, shown with its most common DNA and genes. Within this sample are 40,000 or so distinct CDR3 sequences, with 5.4% of them counted one time only. The biggest ten clones account for around 5.8% of the sample. Sequencing used whole blood, obtained at baseline. All receptors derive from an adult who was a healthcare worker with PCR-confirmed SARS-CoV-2 infection or an uninfected control (not recorded which).

This clonotype was counted many times. The genes are TRBV6-2 or TRBV6-3 and TRBJ1-1, with TRBD1 matching 9 bases. Trimming at V came to 4 bases and at J to 10 bases, leaving 4 bases not matched to a gene. CDR3 length equals 12 residues. From germline, CDR1 is MNHEY and CDR2 SVGEGT. CDR3 region: CASSSNRGRAFF. Here the CDR3 DNA reads TGTGCCAGCAGTTCGAACAGGGGGCGAGCTTTCTTT.

This clonotype was counted many times. The rearrangement joins TRBV11-2 to TRBJ2-1, with D perhaps matching TRBD2 (6 bases). V was cut by 2 bases and J by 2 bases, with 10 bases left in between. The CDR3 contains 15 residues. Germline CDR1 and CDR2: SGHAT and FQNNGV. CDR3 DNA: TGTGCCAGCAGCTTACCCACGGGAGCCTACAATGAGCAGTTCTTC. This sequence encodes CASSLPTGAYNEQFF. Filled out from reference TRBV11-2 and TRBJ2-1, the complete variable domain reads EAGVAQSPRYKIIEKRQSVAFWCNPISGHATLYWYQQILGQGPKLLIQFQNNGVVDDSQLPKDRFSAERLKGVDSTLKIQPAKLEDSAVYLCASSLPTGAYNEQFFGPGTRLTVL.

The table lists this clonotype with a few counts. This chain links TRBV14 with TRBJ2-2; 7 positions agree with TRBD1. CDR3 length equals 16 residues. Germline V gene sequence: CDR1 SGHDN, CDR2 FVKESK. V trimming: 4 bases; J trimming: 4 bases; junction bases outside the gene matches: 9. The CDR3 region is CASSPRGRGPTGELFF. In nucleotides, the CDR3 is TGTGCCAGCAGCCCTCGGGGAAGGGGGCCCACCGGGGAGCTGTTTTTT.

In this sample, this clonotype turned up many times. The rearrangement links TRBV27 to TRBJ2-7; 10 nucleotides match TRBD1. From germline, CDR1 is MNHEY and CDR2 SMNVEV (reference sequence). This CDR3 comprises 14 residues. The J segment lost 5 bases and the V segment lost 7 bases, leaving 8 bases of the junction unmatched. The CDR3 sequence: CASTPRDRGHEQYF. In nucleotides, the CDR3 is TGTGCCAGCACCCCGCGGGACAGGGGCCACGAGCAGTACTTC.